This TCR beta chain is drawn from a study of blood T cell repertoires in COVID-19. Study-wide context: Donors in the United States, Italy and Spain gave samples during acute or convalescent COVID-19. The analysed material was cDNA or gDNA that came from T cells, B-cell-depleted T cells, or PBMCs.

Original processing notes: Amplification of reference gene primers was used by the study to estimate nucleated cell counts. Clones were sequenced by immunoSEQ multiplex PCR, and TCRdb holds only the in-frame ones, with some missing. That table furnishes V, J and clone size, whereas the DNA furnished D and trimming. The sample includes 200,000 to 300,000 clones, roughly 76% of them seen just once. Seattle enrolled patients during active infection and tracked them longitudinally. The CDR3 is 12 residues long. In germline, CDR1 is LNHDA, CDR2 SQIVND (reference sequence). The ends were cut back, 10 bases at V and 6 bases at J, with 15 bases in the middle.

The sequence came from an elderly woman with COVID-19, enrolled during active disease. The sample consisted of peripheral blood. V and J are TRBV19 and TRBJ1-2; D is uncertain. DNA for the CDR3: TGTGCCACCCAGCCCCACGCGGATGGCTACACCTTC. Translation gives CATQPHADGYTF.